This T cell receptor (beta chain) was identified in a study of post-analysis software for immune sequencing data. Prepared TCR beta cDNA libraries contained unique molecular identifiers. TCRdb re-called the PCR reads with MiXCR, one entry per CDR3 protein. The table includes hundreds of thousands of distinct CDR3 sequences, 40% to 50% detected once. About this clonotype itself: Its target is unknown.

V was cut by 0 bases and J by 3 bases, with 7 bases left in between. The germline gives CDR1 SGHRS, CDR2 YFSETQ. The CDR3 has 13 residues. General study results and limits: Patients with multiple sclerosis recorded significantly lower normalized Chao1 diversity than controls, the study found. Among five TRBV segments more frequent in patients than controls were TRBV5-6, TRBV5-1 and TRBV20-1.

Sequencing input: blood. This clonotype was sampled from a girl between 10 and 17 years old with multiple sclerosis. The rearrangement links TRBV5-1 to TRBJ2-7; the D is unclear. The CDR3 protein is CASSLDQFYEQYF. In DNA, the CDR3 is TGCGCCAGCAGCTTGGATCAATTCTACGAGCAGTACTTC.